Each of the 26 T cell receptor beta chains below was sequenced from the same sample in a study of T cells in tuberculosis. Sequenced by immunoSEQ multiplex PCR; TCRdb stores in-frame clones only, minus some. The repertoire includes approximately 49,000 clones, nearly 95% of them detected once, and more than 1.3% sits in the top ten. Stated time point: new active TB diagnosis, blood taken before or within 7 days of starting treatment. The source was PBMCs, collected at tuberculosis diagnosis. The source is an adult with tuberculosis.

CDR3 residues: CASSREVNSYEQYF. The DNA for the CDR3 is TGTGCCAGCAGCCGTGAGGTAAACTCCTACGAGCAGTACTTC. The chain carries TRBV7-2 and TRBJ2-7, with no clear D. CDR3 length: 14 amino acids. Germline V gene sequence: CDR1 SGHTA, CDR2 FQGNSA. V lost 5 bases and J lost 0, with 11 bases in between.

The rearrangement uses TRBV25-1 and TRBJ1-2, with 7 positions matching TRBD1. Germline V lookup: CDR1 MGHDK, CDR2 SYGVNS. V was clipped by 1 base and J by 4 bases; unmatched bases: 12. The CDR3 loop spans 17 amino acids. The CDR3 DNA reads TGTGCCAGCAGTGAATCCACTGGGACAGAGAATTTCTATGGCTACACCTTC. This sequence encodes CASSESTGTENFYGYTF.

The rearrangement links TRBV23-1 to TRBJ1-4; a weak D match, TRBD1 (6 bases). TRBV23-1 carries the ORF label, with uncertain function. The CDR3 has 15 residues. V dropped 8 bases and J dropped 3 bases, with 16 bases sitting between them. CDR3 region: CASGPGGGPNEKLFF. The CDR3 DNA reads TGCGCCAGCGGACCGGGCGGGGGGCCTAATGAAAAACTGTTTTTT.

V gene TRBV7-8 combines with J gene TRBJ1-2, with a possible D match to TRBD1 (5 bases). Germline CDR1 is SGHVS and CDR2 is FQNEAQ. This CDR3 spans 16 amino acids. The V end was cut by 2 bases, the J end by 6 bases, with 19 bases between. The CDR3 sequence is CASSLLVSQGLNGYTF. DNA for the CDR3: TGTGCCAGCAGCTTATTAGTATCGCAGGGTCTGAATGGCTACACCTTC.

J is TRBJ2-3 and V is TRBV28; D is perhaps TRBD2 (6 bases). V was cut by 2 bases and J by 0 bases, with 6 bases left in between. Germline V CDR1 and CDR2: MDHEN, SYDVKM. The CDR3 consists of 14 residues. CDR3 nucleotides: TGTGCCAGCAGTTTAGGGACTAGCACAGATACGCAGTATTTT. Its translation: CASSLGTSTDTQYF.

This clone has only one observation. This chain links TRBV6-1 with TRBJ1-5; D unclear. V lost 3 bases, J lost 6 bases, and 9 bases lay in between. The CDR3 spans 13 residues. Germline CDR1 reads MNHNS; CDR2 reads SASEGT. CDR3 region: CASSENPSQPQHF. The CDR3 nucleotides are TGTGCCAGCAGTGAGAATCCCAGTCAGCCCCAGCATTTT.

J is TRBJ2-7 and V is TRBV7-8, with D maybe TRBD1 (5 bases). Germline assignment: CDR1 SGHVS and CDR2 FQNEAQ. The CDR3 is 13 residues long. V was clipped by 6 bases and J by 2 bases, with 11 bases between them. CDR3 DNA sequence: TGTGCCAGCAGTCACAGGTTGACCTACGAGCAGTACTTC. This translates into CASSHRLTYEQYF.

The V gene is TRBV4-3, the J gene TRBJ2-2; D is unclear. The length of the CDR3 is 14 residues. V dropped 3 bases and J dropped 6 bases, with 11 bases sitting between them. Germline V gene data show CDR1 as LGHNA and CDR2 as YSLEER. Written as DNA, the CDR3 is TGCGCCAGCAGCCAGTTCGAGGAAGCCGGGGAGCTGTTTTTT. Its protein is CASSQFEEAGELFF.

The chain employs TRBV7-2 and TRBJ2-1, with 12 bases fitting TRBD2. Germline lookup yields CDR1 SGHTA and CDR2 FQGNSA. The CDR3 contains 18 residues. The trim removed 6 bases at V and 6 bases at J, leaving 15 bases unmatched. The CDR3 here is CASRSRTSGTRFPNEQFF. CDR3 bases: TGTGCCAGCAGAAGCCGGACTAGCGGGACCCGGTTCCCCAATGAGCAGTTCTTC.

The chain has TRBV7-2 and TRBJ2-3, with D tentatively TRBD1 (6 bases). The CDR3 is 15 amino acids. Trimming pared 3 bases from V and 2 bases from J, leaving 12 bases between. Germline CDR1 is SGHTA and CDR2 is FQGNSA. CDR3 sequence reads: CASSFRGQNTDTQYF. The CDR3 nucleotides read TGTGCCAGCAGCTTCCGGGGACAAAACACAGATACGCAGTATTTT.

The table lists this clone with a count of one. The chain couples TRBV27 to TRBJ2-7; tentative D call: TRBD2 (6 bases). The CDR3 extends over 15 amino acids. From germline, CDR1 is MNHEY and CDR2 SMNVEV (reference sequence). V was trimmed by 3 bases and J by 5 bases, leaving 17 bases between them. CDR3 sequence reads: CASSFSRGNRNEQYF. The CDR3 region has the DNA TGTGCCAGCAGTTTCTCGCGGGGAAACAGGAACGAGCAGTACTTC.

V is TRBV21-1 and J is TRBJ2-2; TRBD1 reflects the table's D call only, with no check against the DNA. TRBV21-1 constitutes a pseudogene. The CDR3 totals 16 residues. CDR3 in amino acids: CASSKVDKFNTGELFF. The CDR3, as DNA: TGTGCCAGCAGCAAAGTCGACAAGTTTAACACCGGGGAGCTGTTTTTT.

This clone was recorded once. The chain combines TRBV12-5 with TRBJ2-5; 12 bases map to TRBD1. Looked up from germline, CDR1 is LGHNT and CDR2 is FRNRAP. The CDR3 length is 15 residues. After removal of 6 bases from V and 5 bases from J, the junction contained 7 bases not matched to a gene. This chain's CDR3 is CASGTGQGAGETQYF. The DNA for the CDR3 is TGTGCTAGTGGCACGGGACAGGGGGCTGGGGAGACCCAGTACTTC.

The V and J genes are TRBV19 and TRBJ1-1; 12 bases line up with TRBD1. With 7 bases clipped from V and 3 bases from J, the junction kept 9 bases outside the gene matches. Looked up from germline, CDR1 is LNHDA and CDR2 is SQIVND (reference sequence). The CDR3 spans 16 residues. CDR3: CASKTAGTGGYTEAFF. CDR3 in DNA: TGTGCCAGTAAGACCGCCGGGACAGGGGGCTACACTGAAGCTTTCTTT.

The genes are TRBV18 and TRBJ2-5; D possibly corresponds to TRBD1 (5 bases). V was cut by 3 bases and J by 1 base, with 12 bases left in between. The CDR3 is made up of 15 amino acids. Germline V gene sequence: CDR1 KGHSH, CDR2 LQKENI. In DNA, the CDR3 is TGTGCCAGCTCACCGAGGCAGGGCCTCCAAGAGACCCAGTACTTC. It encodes CASSPRQGLQETQYF.

The CDR3 loop reads CASSRTSAGPLYNEQFF. In nucleotides, the CDR3 is TGTGCCAGCAGCCGGACTAGCGCAGGCCCCCTCTACAATGAGCAGTTCTTC. The chain is built from TRBV7-2 and TRBJ2-1; 9 positions match TRBD2. V shed 5 bases, J shed 3 bases, and the junction held 11 bases outside the gene matches. CDR1 and CDR2 (germline): SGHTA, FQGNSA. The CDR3 runs to 17 residues.

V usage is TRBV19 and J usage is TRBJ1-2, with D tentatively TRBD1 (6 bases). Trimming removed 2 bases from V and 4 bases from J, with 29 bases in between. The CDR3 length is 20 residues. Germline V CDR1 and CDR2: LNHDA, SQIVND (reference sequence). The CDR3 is CASSISWRGGFPDGFYGYTF. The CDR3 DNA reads TGTGCCAGTAGTATATCATGGCGAGGGGGATTTCCAGATGGATTCTATGGCTACACCTTC.

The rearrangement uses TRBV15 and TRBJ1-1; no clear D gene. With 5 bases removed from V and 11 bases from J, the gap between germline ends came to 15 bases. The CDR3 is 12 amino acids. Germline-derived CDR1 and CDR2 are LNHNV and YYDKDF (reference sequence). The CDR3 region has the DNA TGTGCCACCAGCCCGGAGGGCCGTCGCGCTTTCTTT. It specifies CATSPEGRRAFF.

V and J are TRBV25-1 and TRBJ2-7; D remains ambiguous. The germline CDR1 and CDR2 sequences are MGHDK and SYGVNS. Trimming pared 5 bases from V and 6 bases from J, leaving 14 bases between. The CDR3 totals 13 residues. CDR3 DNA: TGTGCCAGCAGTCGGTTAAACGCTGGCGAGCAGTACTTC. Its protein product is CASSRLNAGEQYF.

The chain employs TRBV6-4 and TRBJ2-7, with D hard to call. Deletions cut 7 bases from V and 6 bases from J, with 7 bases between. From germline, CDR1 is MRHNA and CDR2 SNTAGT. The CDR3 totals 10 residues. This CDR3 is CASKGGEQYF. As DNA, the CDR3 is TGTGCCAGCAAAGGCGGCGAGCAGTACTTC.

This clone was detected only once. CDR3 sequence (DNA): TGTGCCAGCAGCTTAGGTGGGACAGGTCAAGAGACCCAGTACTTC. Its translation: CASSLGGTGQETQYF. This rearrangement joins TRBV7-2 to TRBJ2-5, with 8 positions matching TRBD1. V lost 1 base, J lost 2 bases, and 3 bases stayed unmatched. Germline CDR1 is SGHTA and CDR2 is FQGNSA. There are 15 residues in the CDR3.

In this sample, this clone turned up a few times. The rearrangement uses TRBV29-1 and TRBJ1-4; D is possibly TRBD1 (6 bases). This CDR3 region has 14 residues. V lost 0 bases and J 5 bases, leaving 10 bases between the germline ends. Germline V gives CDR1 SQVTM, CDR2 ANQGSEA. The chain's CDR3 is CSVEDKGTNEKLFF. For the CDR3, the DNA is TGCAGCGTTGAAGATAAGGGGACAAATGAAAAACTGTTTTTT.

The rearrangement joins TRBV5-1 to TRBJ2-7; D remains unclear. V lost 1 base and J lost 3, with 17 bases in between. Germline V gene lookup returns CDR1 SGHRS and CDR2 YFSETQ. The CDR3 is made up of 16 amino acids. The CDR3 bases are TGCGCCAGCAGCTTGACACCGAACCCGGGTAGCTACGAGCAGTACTTC. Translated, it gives CASSLTPNPGSYEQYF.

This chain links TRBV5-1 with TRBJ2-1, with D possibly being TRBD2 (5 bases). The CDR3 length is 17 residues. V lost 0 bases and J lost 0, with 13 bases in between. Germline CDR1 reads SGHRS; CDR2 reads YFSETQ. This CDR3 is CASSLALGDSSYNEQFF. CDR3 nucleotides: TGCGCCAGCAGCTTGGCCTTGGGAGATAGCTCCTACAATGAGCAGTTCTTC.

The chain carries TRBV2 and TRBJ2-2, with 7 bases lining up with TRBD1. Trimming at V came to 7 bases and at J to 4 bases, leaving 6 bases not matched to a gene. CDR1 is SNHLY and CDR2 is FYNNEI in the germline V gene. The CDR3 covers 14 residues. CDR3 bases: TGTGCCAGCATGACAGGGTGGAGCACCGGGGAGCTGTTTTTT. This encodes CASMTGWSTGELFF.

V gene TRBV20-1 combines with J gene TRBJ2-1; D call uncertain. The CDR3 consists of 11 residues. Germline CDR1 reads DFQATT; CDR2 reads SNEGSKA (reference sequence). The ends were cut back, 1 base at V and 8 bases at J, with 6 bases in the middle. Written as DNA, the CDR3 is TGCAGTGCTAGAGGACTGCATGAGCAGTTCTTC. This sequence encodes CSARGLHEQFF.